Below, 29 T cell receptor beta chains from the same sample are listed, as sequenced in a study of OX40 agonist ivuxolimab in advanced cancers. Clones were sequenced by immunoSEQ multiplex PCR, and TCRdb holds only the in-frame ones, with some missing. The table has more than 50,000 clones, approximately 84% seen once. This specimen consisted of CD4+ or CD8+ T cells sorted from blood, obtained in a trial of the OX40 agonist ivuxolimab. The source of these receptors is an adult with an advanced solid tumor such as melanoma, head and neck, liver or kidney cancer.

V and J are TRBV29-1 and TRBJ2-3; 8 bases fit TRBD1. The CDR3 spans 13 residues. The V and J ends lost 2 bases and 2 bases, in that order; junction bases with no gene match: 0. Germline-derived CDR1 and CDR2 are SQVTM and ANQGSEA. DNA of the CDR3: TGCAGCGTTGAACAGGGGGCCACAGATACGCAGTATTTT. It yields the protein CSVEQGATDTQYF.

Sample share makes this clone medium-sized (0.01 to 0.1%). The J gene is TRBJ1-4, the V gene TRBV19, with D perhaps matching TRBD1 (5 bases). V lost 6 bases and J 7 bases, leaving 24 bases between the germline ends. CDR3 size: 17 residues. Germline CDR1 and CDR2: LNHDA and SQIVND (reference sequence). The CDR3 nucleotides read TGTGCCAGTAGGCGAGGGTTCCAACAGGCGATGATTGAAAAACTGTTTTTT. It specifies CASRRGFQQAMIEKLFF. Filled out from reference TRBV19 and TRBJ1-4, the complete variable domain reads DGGITQSPKYLFRKEGQNVTLSCEQNLNHDAMYWYRQDPGQGLRLIYYSQIVNDFQKGDIAEGYSVSREKKESFPLTVTSAQKNPTAFYLCASRRGFQQAMIEKLFFGSGTQLSVL.

The chain couples TRBV28 to TRBJ1-5; D gene uncertain. Germline V gene sequence: CDR1 MDHEN, CDR2 SYDVKM. V was clipped by 3 bases and J by 5 bases, with 14 bases between them. CDR3 length equals 15 residues. The CDR3 DNA is TGTGCCAGCAGTTTTATGTTCGGCACCTATCAGCCCCAGCATTTT. This gives the protein CASSFMFGTYQPQHF.

V gene TRBV6-1 combines with J gene TRBJ2-7; TRBD1 might be the D (6 bases). The germline V gene encodes CDR1 MNHNS and CDR2 SASEGT. The ends were cut back, 6 bases at V and 2 bases at J, with 8 bases in the middle. The CDR3 loop spans 12 amino acids. The chain's CDR3 is CASRQGPYEQYF. The CDR3 DNA reads TGTGCCAGCAGACAGGGACCCTACGAGCAGTACTTC.

This clone has only one observation. This chain connects TRBV7-3 to TRBJ1-2; 8 bases align to TRBD1. Germline trimming cut 2 bases from V and 0 bases from J; bases unmatched to any gene: 5. The CDR3 length is 16 residues. In germline, CDR1 is SGHTA, CDR2 FQGTGA. For the CDR3, the DNA is TGTGCCAGCAGCTTATTGACAGGGGCGGCTAACTATGGCTACACCTTC. Its translation is CASSLLTGAANYGYTF.

The gene calls are TRBV7-2 and TRBJ2-1; D call uncertain. CDR1 SGHTA and CDR2 FQGNSA come from the germline V gene. V lost 2 bases to trimming and J lost 1 base, with 12 bases between them. This CDR3 comprises 16 residues. The CDR3 DNA reads as TGTGCCAGCAGCTTATGGTTTCTCGGTTCCTACAATGAGCAGTTCTTC. It yields the protein CASSLWFLGSYNEQFF.

This sequence joins TRBV19 and TRBJ2-7, with a possible D match to TRBD2 (5 bases). Deletions cut 9 bases from V and 0 bases from J, with 15 bases between. Germline V gene data show CDR1 as LNHDA and CDR2 as SQIVND (reference sequence). CDR3 length: 14 amino acids. DNA of the CDR3: TGTGCCAGGGCCGGCTCCGGACTCTCCTACGAGCAGTACTTC. This codes for CARAGSGLSYEQYF.

The CDR3: CASSTLRQGGYGYTF. CDR3 nucleotides: TGTGCCAGTAGTACCCTTCGACAGGGAGGCTATGGCTACACCTTC. The chain carries TRBV19 and TRBJ1-2, with 7 nucleotides matching TRBD1. This CDR3 region has 15 residues. V trimming: 4 bases; J trimming: 4 bases; junction bases outside the gene matches: 9. Germline V gene sequence: CDR1 LNHDA, CDR2 SQIVND (reference sequence).

The chain employs TRBV15 and TRBJ2-7, with D possibly matching TRBD2 (5 bases). This CDR3 contains 14 residues. V was shortened by 0 bases and J by 0 bases, with 6 bases between the two germline ends. Germline CDR1 LNHNV, CDR2 YYDKDF (reference sequence). The CDR3 reads CATSRDRGSYEQYF. CDR3 DNA: TGTGCCACCAGCAGAGACCGGGGCTCCTACGAGCAGTACTTC. Combining the CDR3 with reference TRBV15 and TRBJ2-7 gives the whole variable domain DAMVIQNPRYQVTQFGKPVTLSCSQTLNHNVMYWYQQKSSQAPKLLFHYYDKDFNNEADTPDNFQSRRPNTSFCFLDIRSPGLGDTAMYLCATSRDRGSYEQYFGPGTRLTVT.

This clone has more than one count but fewer than ten. The chain links TRBV10-3 to TRBJ2-7; D is possibly TRBD2 (6 bases). CDR1 and CDR2 from the germline V gene are ENHRY and SYGVKD. Trimming removed 10 bases at V and 4 bases at J, with 11 bases between. The CDR3 is 11 amino acids. The CDR3 region is CATGDFYEQYF. Here the CDR3 DNA reads TGTGCCACGGGGGACTTTTACGAGCAGTACTTC.

The chain recombines TRBV7-2 with TRBJ2-5; D call uncertain. The ends were cut back, 0 bases at V and 5 bases at J, with 13 bases in the middle. This CDR3 region has 15 residues. CDR1 and CDR2 (germline): SGHTA, FQGNSA. CDR3: CASSLATTMRETQYF. CDR3 nucleotide sequence: TGTGCCAGCAGCTTAGCGACCACGATGCGGGAGACCCAGTACTTC.

The V gene is TRBV10-3, the J gene TRBJ2-1; TRBD2 matches 14 bases. The trim removed 2 bases at V and 7 bases at J, leaving 4 bases unmatched. The V gene's germline CDR1 is ENHRY and CDR2 SYGVKD. This CDR3 has 16 residues. The CDR3 here is CAISEPGLAGGNEQFF. Written as DNA, the CDR3 is TGTGCCATCAGTGAGCCAGGACTAGCGGGAGGTAATGAGCAGTTCTTC.

This chain links TRBV6-1 with TRBJ1-3; D is unresolved. Germline V gene data show CDR1 as MNHNS and CDR2 as SASEGT. The CDR3 consists of 14 residues. Trimming removed 4 bases at V and 1 base at J, with 8 bases between. The CDR3 reads CASSGWGSGNTIYF. CDR3 in DNA: TGTGCCAGCAGTGGATGGGGTTCTGGAAACACCATATATTTT.

The gene calls are TRBV19 and TRBJ1-2; perhaps TRBD1 as D (5 bases). Germline V gene sequence: CDR1 LNHDA, CDR2 SQIVND (reference sequence). The CDR3 extends over 14 amino acids. V lost 7 bases and J lost 4, with 16 bases in between. The CDR3 coding sequence is TGTGCCAGTAATCAGCTAACCGGGACCTATGGCTACACCTTC. Translating gives CASNQLTGTYGYTF. The whole variable domain, filled in from reference TRBV19 and TRBJ1-2, reads DGGITQSPKYLFRKEGQNVTLSCEQNLNHDAMYWYRQDPGQGLRLIYYSQIVNDFQKGDIAEGYSVSREKKESFPLTVTSAQKNPTAFYLCASNQLTGTYGYTFGSGTRLTVV.

CDR3 sequence reads: CASSEAGEADTQYF. DNA of the CDR3: TGTGCCAGCAGTGAAGCGGGAGAGGCAGATACGCAGTATTTT. V usage is TRBV6-1 and J usage is TRBJ2-3; TRBD2 might be the D (5 bases). The ends were cut back, 0 bases at V and 4 bases at J, with 8 bases in the middle. CDR1 is MNHNS and CDR2 is SASEGT in the germline V gene. The CDR3 runs to 14 residues.

CDR3 coding DNA: TGTGCCATCAGTGAGCCAGGAAACACCATATATTTT. Encoded protein: CAISEPGNTIYF. This chain links TRBV10-3 with TRBJ1-3; D unresolved. This CDR3 has 12 amino acids. The germline V and J ends were trimmed by 2 bases and 4 bases, with 3 bases remaining between them. Germline CDR1 is ENHRY and CDR2 is SYGVKD.

The chain employs TRBV18 and TRBJ2-7, with a possible D match to TRBD1 (6 bases). This CDR3 has 14 residues. Germline CDR1 KGHSH, CDR2 LQKENI. Deletions cut 3 bases from V and 0 bases from J, with 9 bases between. CDR3 DNA sequence: TGTGCCAGCTCACCTTTGGACAGCTCCTACGAGCAGTACTTC. Protein sequence: CASSPLDSSYEQYF.

The chain couples TRBV2 to TRBJ2-5, with D hard to call. The germline gives CDR1 SNHLY, CDR2 FYNNEI. CDR3 length equals 14 residues. V was clipped by 1 base and J by 5 bases, with 11 bases between them. The CDR3 region has the DNA TGTGCCAGCAGTGAAGGTGGAGCTAGTGAGACCCAGTACTTC. It yields the protein CASSEGGASETQYF.

The rearrangement links TRBV6-1 to TRBJ2-5; D is perhaps TRBD1 or TRBD2 (5 bases each). The CDR3 sequence is 14 residues long. V was pared by 0 bases and J by 7 bases, with 12 bases between. Germline loops: CDR1 MNHNS, CDR2 SASEGT. The CDR3 bases are TGTGCCAGCAGTGAAGCCGGGGCCTCGGGGACCCAGTACTTC. Amino acids: CASSEAGASGTQYF.

The genes are TRBV29-1 and TRBJ2-7, with D perhaps matching TRBD2 (6 bases). Germline V CDR1 and CDR2: SQVTM, ANQGSEA. With 1 base removed from V and 4 bases from J, the gap between germline ends came to 11 bases. The CDR3 runs to 13 residues. CDR3 DNA: TGCAGCGTTGAAGCCGGGGGAGGATACGAGCAGTACTTC. This gives the protein CSVEAGGGYEQYF.

This chain links TRBV18 with TRBJ2-1; a weak D match, TRBD1 (5 bases). This CDR3 is 12 amino acids long. Germline lookup yields CDR1 KGHSH and CDR2 LQKENI. The V end lost 5 bases, the J end lost 8 bases, and 10 bases lay between the germline ends. The CDR3 DNA reads TGTGCCAGCTCAATGTGGGGCGATGAGCAGTTCTTC. Amino acids: CASSMWGDEQFF.

This chain connects TRBV18 to TRBJ2-2, with 8 bases identical to TRBD1. V was pared by 3 bases and J by 7 bases, with 7 bases of the junction left unmatched. This CDR3 comprises 15 residues. Germline V gives CDR1 KGHSH, CDR2 LQKENI. The CDR3 nucleotides read TGTGCCAGCTCACCTGGGACAGGATCGGTCGGGGAGCTGTTTTTT. Translated: CASSPGTGSVGELFF. The complete variable domain, with remaining parts taken from reference TRBV18 and TRBJ2-2, reads NAGVMQNPRHLVRRRGQEARLRCSPMKGHSHVYWYRQLPEEGLKFMVYLQKENIIDESGMPKERFSAEFPKEGPSILRIQQVVRGDSAAYFCASSPGTGSVGELFFGEGSRLTVL.

This rearrangement joins TRBV7-2 to TRBJ1-5; no firm D call. CDR1 SGHTA and CDR2 FQGNSA come from the germline V gene. This CDR3 comprises 14 residues. Deletions cut 5 bases from V and 0 bases from J, with 8 bases between. CDR3 coding DNA: TGTGCCAGCAGCCCAAGATATAGCAATCAGCCCCAGCATTTT. It yields the protein CASSPRYSNQPQHF.

This clone has a single count. The chain links TRBV30 to TRBJ2-1, with 8 positions matching TRBD1. CDR3 length: 13 residues. V lost 5 bases to trimming and J lost 2 bases; unmatched junction nucleotides: 2. Germline values: CDR1 GTSNPN, CDR2 SVGIG (reference sequence). The CDR3 nucleotides read TGTGCCTGGGTGGGACAGGCCTACAATGAGCAGTTCTTC. This sequence encodes CAWVGQAYNEQFF.

This clone was detected only once. The genes are TRBV5-1 and TRBJ2-3; D unresolved. V was cut by 4 bases and J by 0 bases, with 15 bases left in between. In germline, CDR1 is SGHRS, CDR2 YFSETQ. The CDR3 runs to 16 residues. The CDR3 bases are TGCGCCAGCAGCGTGGACGGCTTAATTAGCACAGATACGCAGTATTTT. Translating gives CASSVDGLISTDTQYF. The whole variable domain, filled in from reference TRBV5-1 and TRBJ2-3, reads KAGVTQTPRYLIKTRGQQVTLSCSPISGHRSVSWYQQTPGQGLQFLFEYFSETQRNKGNFPGRFSGRQFSNSRSEMNVSTLELGDSALYLCASSVDGLISTDTQYFGPGTRLTVL.

This clone has only a few counts. The chain employs TRBV14 and TRBJ2-7; 7 nucleotides match TRBD1. This CDR3 region has 15 residues. Germline-derived CDR1 and CDR2 are SGHDN and FVKESK. The V gene end was trimmed by 4 bases and the J gene end by 3 bases; junction bases not matched to a gene: 9. CDR3 coding DNA: TGTGCCAGCAGCCCCGGTGGGACAGTTGTCTACGAGCAGTACTTC. Its protein is CASSPGGTVVYEQYF.

This chain connects TRBV7-6 to TRBJ1-5, with D maybe TRBD1 (6 bases). This CDR3 has 15 residues. Deletions cut 3 bases from V and 2 bases from J, with 11 bases between. Germline V gives CDR1 SGHVS, CDR2 FNYEAQ. In DNA, the CDR3 is TGTGCCAGCAGCTTCGGGGGGCCTGGCAATCAGCCCCAGCATTTT. This encodes CASSFGGPGNQPQHF.

V usage is TRBV28 and J usage is TRBJ2-3; 9 nucleotides match TRBD2. The CDR3 has 13 amino acids. V shed 3 bases, J shed 7 bases, and the junction held 2 bases outside the gene matches. Germline V gene sequence: CDR1 MDHEN, CDR2 SYDVKM. The CDR3 region is CASSFLAGNTQYF. CDR3 bases: TGTGCCAGCAGTTTCCTAGCGGGAAATACGCAGTATTTT.

This chain links TRBV29-1 with TRBJ2-7, with TRBD2 identical over 9 bases. V lost 2 bases and J lost 5; bases outside the gene matches: 4. Per germline, CDR1 SQVTM and CDR2 ANQGSEA. CDR3 length equals 13 residues. The CDR3 loop reads CSVELAGRNEQYF. CDR3 in DNA: TGCAGCGTTGAACTAGCGGGAAGGAACGAGCAGTACTTC.